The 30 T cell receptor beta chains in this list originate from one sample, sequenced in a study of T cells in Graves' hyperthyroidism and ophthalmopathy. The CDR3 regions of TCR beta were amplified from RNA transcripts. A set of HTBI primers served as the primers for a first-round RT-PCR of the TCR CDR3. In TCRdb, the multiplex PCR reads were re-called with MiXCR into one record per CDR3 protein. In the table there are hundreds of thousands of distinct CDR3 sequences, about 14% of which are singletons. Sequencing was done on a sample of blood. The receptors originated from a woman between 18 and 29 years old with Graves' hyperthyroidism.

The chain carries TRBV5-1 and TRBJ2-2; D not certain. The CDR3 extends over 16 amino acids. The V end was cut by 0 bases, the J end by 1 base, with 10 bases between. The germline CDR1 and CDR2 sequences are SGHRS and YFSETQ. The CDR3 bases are TGCGCCAGCAGCTTGGACCTTTTGAGGAACACCGGGGAGCTGTTTTTT. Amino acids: CASSLDLLRNTGELFF.

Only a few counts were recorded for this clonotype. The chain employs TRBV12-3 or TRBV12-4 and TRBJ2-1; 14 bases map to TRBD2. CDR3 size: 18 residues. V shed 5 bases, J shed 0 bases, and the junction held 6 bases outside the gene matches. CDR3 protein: CASSPWTSGRSSYNEQFF. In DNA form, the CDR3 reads TGTGCCAGCAGTCCTTGGACTAGCGGGAGGAGCTCCTACAATGAGCAGTTCTTC.

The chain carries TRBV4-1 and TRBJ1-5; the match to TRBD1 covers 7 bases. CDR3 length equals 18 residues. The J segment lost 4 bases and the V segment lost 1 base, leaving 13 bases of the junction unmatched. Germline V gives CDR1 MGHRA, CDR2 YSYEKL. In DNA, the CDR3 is TGCGCCAGCAGCCAAGGGTTTAAGGGGGCCTTAAAAAATCAGCCCCAGCATTTT. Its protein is CASSQGFKGALKNQPQHF.

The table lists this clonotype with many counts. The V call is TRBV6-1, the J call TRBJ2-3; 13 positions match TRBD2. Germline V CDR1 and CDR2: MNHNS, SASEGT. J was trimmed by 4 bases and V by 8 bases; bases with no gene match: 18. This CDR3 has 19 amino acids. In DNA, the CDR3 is TGTGCCAGCTCCCGAGACCTGACTAGCGGGAGGTTAGGTGCAGATACGCAGTATTTT. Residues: CASSRDLTSGRLGADTQYF.

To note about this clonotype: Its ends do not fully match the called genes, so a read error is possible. This CDR3 is CASSLVRTSFTKDIQYF. The CDR3 nucleotides are TGTGCCAGCAGCTTAGTTAGGACTAGCTTTACCAAAGACATTCAGTACTTC. This chain uses TRBV7-2 with TRBJ2-4; 8 bases fit TRBD2. CDR1 and CDR2 (germline): SGHTA, FQGNSA. The CDR3 runs to 17 residues. The full variable domain, rest sourced from reference TRBV7-2 and TRBJ2-4, is GAGVSQSPSNKVTEKGKDVELRCDPISGHTALYWYRQSLGQGLEFLIYFQGNSAPDKSGLPSDRFSAERTGGSVSTLTIQRTQQEDSAVYLCASSLVRTSFTKDIQYFGAGTRLSVL.

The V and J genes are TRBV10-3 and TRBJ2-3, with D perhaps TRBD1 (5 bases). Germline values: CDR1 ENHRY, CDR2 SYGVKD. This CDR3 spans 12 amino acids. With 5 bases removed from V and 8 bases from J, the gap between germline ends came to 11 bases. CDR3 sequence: CAISPPQGTQYF. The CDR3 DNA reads TGTGCCATCAGTCCACCCCAGGGTACGCAGTATTTT.

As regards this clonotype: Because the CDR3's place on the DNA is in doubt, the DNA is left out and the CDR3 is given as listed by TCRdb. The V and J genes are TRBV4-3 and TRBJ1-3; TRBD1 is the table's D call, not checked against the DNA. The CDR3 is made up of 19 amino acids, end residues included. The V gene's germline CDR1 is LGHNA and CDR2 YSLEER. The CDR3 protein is CASSQDLWTRSPSGNTIYF.

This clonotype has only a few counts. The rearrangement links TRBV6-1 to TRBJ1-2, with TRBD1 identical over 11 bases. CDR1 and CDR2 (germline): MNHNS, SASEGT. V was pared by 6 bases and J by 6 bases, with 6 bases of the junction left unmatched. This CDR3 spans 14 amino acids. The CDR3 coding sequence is TGTGCCAGCAGCCCGGGACAGGGGGTCGATGGCTACACCTTC. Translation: CASSPGQGVDGYTF.

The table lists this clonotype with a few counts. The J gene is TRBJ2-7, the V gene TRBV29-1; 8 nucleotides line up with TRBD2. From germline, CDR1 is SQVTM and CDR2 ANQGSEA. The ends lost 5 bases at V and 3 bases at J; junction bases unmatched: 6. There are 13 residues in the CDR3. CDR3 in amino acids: CSVIAGPNYEQYF. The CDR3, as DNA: TGCAGCGTTATAGCGGGGCCCAACTACGAGCAGTACTTC.

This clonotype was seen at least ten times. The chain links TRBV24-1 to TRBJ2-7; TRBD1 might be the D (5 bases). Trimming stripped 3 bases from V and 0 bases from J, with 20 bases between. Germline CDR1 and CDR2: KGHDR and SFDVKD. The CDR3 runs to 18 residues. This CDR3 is CATSDSSRQLTPSYEQYF. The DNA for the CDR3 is TGTGCCACCAGTGATAGTAGTCGACAGCTTACTCCCTCCTACGAGCAGTACTTC.

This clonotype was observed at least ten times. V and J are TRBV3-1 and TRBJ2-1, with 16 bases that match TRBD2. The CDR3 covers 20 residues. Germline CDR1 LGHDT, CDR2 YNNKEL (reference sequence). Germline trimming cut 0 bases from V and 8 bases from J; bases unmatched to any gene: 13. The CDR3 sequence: CASSQEHPGLAGGPGYEQFF. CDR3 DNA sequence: TGTGCCAGCAGCCAAGAGCACCCGGGACTAGCGGGAGGGCCGGGTTATGAGCAGTTCTTC.

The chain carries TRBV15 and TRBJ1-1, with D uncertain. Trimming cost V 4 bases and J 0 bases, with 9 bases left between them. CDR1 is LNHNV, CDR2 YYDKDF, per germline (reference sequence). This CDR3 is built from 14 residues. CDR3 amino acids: CATSTTDMNTEAFF. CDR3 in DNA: TGTGCCACCAGCACAACAGACATGAACACTGAAGCTTTCTTT.

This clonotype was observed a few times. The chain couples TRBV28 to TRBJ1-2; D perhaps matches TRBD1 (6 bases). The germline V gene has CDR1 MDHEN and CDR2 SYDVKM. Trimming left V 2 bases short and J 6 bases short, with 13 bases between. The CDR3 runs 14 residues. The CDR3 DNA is TGTGCCAGCAGTTTAATTGAGGGGGGACATGGCTACACCTTC. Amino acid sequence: CASSLIEGGHGYTF.

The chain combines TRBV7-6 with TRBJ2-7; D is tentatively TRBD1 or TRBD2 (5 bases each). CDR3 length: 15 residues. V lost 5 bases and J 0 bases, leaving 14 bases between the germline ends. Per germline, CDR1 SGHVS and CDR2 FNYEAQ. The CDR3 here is CASSGPRDGSYEQYF. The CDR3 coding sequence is TGTGCCAGCAGCGGCCCCCGGGACGGCTCCTACGAGCAGTACTTC.

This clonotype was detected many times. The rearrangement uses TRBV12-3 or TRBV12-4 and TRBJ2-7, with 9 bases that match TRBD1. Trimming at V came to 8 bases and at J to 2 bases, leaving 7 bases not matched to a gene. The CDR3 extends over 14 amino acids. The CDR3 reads CASALGDRAYEQYF. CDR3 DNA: TGTGCCAGCGCCCTTGGGGACAGGGCCTACGAGCAGTACTTC.

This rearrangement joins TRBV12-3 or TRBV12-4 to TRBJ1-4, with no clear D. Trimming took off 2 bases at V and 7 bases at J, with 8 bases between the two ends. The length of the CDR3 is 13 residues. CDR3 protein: CASSLWLGEKLFF. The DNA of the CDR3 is TGTGCCAGCAGTTTATGGTTGGGTGAAAAACTGTTTTTT.

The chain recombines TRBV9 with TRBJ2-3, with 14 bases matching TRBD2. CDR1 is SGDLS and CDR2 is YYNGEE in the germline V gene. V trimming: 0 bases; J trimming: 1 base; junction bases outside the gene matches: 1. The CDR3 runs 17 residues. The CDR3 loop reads CASSVATSGRGTDTQYF. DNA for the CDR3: TGTGCCAGCAGCGTAGCGACTAGCGGGAGGGGCACAGATACGCAGTATTTT.

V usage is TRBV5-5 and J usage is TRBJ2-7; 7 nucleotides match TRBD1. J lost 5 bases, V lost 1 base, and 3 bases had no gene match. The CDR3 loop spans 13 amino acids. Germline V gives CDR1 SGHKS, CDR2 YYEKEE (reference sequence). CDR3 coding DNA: TGTGCCAGCAGCTTGCCAAGGGGGCACGAGCAGTACTTC. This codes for CASSLPRGHEQYF. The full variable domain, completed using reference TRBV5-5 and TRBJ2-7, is DAGVTQSPTHLIKTRGQQVTLRCSPISGHKSVSWYQQVLGQGPQFIFQYYEKEERGRGNFPDRFSARQFPNYSSELNVNALLLGDSALYLCASSLPRGHEQYFGPGTRLTVT.

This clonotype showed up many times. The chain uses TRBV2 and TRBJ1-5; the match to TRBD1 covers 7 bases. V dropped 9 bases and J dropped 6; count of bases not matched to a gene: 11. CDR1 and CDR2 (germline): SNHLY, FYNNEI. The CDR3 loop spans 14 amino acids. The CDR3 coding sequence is TGTGCCAGTGACCGGGACAGTGGGATTCAGCCCCAGCATTTT. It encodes CASDRDSGIQPQHF.

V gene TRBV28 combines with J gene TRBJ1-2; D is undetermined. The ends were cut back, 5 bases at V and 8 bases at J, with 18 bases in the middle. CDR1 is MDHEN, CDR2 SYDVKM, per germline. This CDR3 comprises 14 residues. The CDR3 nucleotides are TGTGCCAGCAGTGCCGGCCTTCGGGTCGGCGGCTACACCTTC. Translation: CASSAGLRVGGYTF.

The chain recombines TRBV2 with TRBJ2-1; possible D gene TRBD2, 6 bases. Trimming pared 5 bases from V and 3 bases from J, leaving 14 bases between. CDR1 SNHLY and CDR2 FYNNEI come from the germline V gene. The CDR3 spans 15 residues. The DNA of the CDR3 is TGTGCCAGCAGTTTATCGGGAGTCAGCTACAATGAGCAGTTCTTC. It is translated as CASSLSGVSYNEQFF.

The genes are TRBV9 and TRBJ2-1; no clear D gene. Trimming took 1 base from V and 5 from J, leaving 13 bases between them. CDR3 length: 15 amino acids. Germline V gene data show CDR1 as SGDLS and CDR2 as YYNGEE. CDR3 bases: TGTGCCAGCAGCGTATCGAACTCCCCCCACAATGAGCAGTTCTTC. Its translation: CASSVSNSPHNEQFF.

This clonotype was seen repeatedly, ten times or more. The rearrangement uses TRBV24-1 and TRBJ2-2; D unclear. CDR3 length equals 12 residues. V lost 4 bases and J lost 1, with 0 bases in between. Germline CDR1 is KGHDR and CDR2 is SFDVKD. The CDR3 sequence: CATSENTGELFF. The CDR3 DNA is TGTGCCACCAGTGAGAACACCGGGGAGCTGTTTTTT.

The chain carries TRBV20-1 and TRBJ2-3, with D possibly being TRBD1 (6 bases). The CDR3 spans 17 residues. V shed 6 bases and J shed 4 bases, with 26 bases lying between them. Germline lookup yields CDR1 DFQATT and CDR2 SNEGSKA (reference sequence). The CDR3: CSAVPPPRGWVADTQYF. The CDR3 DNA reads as TGCAGTGCCGTCCCCCCCCCCAGGGGCTGGGTTGCAGATACGCAGTATTTT.

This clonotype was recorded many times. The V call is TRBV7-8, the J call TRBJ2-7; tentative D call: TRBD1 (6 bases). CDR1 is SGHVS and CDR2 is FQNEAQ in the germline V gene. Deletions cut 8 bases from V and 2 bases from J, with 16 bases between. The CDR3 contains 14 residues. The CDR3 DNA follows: TGTGCCAGCGAGGGAAAGGGACAAGCCTACGAGCAGTACTTC. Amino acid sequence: CASEGKGQAYEQYF.

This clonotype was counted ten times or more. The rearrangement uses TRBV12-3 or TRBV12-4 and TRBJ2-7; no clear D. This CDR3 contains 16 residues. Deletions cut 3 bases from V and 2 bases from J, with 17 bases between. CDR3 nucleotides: TGTGCCAGCAGTTTTAATCGTGCGAGGAACCCCTACGAGCAGTACTTC. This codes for CASSFNRARNPYEQYF.

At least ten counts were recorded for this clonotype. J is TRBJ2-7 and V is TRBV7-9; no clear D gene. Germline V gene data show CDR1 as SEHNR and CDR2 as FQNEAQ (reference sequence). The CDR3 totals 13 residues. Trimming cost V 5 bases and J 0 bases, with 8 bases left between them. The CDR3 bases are TGTGCCAGCAGCCCGACGGACTCCTACGAGCAGTACTTC. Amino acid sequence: CASSPTDSYEQYF.

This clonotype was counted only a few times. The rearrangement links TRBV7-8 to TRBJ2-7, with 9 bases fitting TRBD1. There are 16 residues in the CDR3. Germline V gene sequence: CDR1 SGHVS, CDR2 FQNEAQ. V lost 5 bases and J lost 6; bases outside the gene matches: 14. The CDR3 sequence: CASSRYRDRARREQYF. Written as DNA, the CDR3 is TGTGCCAGCAGCAGATACCGGGACAGGGCGCGTCGCGAGCAGTACTTC.

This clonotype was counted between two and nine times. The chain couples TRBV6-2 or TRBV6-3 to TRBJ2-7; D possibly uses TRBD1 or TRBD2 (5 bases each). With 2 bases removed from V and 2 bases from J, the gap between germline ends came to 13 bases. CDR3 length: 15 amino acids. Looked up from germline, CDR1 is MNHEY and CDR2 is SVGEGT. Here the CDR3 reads CASSYRDLKAYEQYF. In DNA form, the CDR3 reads TGTGCCAGCAGTTACCGGGACCTGAAGGCCTACGAGCAGTACTTC.

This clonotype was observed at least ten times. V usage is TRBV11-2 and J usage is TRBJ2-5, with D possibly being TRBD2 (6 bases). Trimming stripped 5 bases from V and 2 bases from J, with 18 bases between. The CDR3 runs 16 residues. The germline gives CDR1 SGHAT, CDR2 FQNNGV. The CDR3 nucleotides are TGTGCCAGCAGCAAGGGACTTTCTCGCCTACAAGAGACCCAGTACTTC. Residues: CASSKGLSRLQETQYF.